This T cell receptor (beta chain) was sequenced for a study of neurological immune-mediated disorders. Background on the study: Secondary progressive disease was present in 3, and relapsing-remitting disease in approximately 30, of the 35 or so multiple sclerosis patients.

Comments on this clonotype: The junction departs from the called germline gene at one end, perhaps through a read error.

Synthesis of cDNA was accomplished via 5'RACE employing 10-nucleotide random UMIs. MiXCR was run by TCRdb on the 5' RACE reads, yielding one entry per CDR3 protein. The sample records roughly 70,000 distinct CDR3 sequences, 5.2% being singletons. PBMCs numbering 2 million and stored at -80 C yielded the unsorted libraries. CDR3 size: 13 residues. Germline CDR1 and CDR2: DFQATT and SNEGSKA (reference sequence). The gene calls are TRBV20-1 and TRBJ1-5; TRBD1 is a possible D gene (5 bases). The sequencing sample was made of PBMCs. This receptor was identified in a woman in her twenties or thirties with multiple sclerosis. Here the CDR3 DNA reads TGCAGTGCTAGGGACAACTTCAATCAGCCCCAGAATTTT. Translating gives CSARDNFNQPQNF.